This T cell receptor beta chain originates from a study of response to subunit inactivated influenza vaccine. This clonotype was counted many times. TCRdb used MiXCR to reprocess the RT-PCR reads, holding one entry per CDR3 protein. The sample carries over 400,000 distinct CDR3 sequences, 11% recorded once. V gave up 3 bases and J gave up 3 bases; unmatched junction bases: 2. The germline CDR1 and CDR2 sequences are SGHTA and FQGNSA. This CDR3 region has 13 residues. The origin of this receptor is a man aged 45-65 years who received an inactivated influenza vaccine. The chain employs TRBV7-2 and TRBJ2-7, with 7 positions matching TRBD2. This sample comprised PBMCs from blood, obtained 45 days after vaccination. The DNA for the CDR3 is TGTGCCAGCAGCTTCGGGGGGAACTACGAGCAGTACTTC. Translation: CASSFGGNYEQYF.